This TCR beta chain originates from a study of blood T cell repertoires in COVID-19. V lost 4 bases, J lost 3 bases, and 6 bases stayed unmatched. This CDR3 contains 16 residues. Germline V gene data show CDR1 as SGHDN and CDR2 as FVKESK. This clone has only a few counts. Profiling relied on immunoSEQ multiplex PCR, and the TCRdb table lists in-frame clones only, not all of them. The table has hundreds of thousands of clones, roughly 84% seen once. Cohorts were assigned according to the clinical history that participants reported. The sequenced sample consisted of PBMCs or T cells enriched from blood (not recorded which). The chain carries TRBV14 and TRBJ1-2; 12 bases match TRBD1. This sequence was found in a woman in her 30s who had recovered from COVID-19. The CDR3 protein is CASSRTGQGAHYGYTF. CDR3 in DNA: TGTGCCAGCAGCCGGACGGGACAGGGGGCCCACTATGGCTACACCTTC. The full variable domain, rest sourced from reference TRBV14 and TRBJ1-2, is EAGVTQFPSHSVIEKGQTVTLRCDPISGHDNLYWYRRVMGKEIKFLLHFVKESKQDESGMPNNRFLAERTGGTYSTLKVQPAELEDSGVYFCASSRTGQGAHYGYTFGSGTRLTVV.